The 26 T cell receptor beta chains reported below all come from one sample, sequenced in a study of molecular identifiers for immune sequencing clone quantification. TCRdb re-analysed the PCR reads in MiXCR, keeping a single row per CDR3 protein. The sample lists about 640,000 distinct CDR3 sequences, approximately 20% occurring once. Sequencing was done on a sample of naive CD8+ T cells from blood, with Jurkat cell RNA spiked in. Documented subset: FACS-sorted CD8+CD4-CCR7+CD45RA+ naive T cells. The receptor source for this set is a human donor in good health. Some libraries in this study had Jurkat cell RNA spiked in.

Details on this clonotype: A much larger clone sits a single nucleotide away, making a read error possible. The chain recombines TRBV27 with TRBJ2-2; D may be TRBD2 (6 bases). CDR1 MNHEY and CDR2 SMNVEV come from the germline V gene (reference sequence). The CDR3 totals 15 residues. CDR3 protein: CASSHTSYLSGGLFF. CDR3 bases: TGTGCCAGCAGTCACACTAGTTACCTGTCCGGGGGGCTGTTTTTT.

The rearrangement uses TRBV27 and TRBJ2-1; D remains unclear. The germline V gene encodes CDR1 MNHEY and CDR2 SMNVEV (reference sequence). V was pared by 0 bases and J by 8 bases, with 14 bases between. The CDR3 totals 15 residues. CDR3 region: CASSLSGWPADEQFF. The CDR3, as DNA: TGTGCCAGCAGTTTATCGGGGTGGCCGGCCGATGAGCAGTTCTTC.

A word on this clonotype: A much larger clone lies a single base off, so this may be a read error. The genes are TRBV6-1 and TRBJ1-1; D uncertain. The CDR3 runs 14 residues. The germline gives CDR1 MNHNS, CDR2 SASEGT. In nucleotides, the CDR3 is TGTGCCGGCAGTGAATTGGCGACTAACACTGAAGCTTTCTTT. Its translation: CAGSELATNTEAFF.

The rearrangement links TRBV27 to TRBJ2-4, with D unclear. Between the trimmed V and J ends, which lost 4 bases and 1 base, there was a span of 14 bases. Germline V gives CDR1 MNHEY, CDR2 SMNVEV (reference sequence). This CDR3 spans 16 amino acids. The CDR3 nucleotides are TGTGCCAGCAGTTCCATCCACGTCCCTGCCAAAAACATTCAGTACTTC. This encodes CASSSIHVPAKNIQYF.

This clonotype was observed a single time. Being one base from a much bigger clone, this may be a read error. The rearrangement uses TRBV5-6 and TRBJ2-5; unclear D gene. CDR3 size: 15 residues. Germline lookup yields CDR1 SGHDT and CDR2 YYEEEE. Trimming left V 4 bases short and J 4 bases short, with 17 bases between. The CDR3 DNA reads TGTGCCAGCAGCCCCGAAGGTATAGGGTCAGAGACCCAGTACTTC. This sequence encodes CASSPEGIGSETQYF.

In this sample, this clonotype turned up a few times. This CDR3 is CASSLSASGGAYEQFF. Written as DNA, the CDR3 is TGTGCCAGCAGCTTATCCGCTAGCGGGGGGGCCTATGAGCAGTTCTTC. The gene calls are TRBV7-6 and TRBJ2-1; 12 bases map to TRBD2. Per the germline V gene, CDR1 is SGHVS and CDR2 is FNYEAQ. The trim removed 2 bases at V and 8 bases at J, leaving 7 bases unmatched. CDR3 length: 16 residues.

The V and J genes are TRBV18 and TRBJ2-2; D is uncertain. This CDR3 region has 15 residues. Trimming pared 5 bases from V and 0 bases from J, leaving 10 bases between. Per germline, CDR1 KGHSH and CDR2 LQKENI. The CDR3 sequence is CASSDTTTNTGELFF. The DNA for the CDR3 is TGTGCCAGCTCAGATACTACAACGAACACCGGGGAGCTGTTTTTT.

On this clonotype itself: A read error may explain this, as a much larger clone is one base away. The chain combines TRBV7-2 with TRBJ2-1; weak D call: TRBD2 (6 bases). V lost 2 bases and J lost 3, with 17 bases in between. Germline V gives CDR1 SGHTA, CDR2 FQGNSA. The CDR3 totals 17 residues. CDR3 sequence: CASSLLAGGAVYNEQFF. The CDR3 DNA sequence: TGTGCCAGCAGCTTATTGGCCGGGGGAGCGGTCTACAATGAGCAGTTCTTC.

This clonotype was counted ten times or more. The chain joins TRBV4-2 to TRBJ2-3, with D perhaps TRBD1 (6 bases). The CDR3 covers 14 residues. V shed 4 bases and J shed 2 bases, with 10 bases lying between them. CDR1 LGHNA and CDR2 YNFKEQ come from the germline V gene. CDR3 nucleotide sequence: TGTGCCAGCAGCCTGGGACAACTCACAGATACGCAGTATTTT. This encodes CASSLGQLTDTQYF.

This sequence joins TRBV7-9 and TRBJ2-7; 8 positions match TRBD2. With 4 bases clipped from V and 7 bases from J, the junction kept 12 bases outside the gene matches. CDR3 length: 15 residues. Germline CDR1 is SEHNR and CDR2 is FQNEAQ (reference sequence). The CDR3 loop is CASSSLAGAYNEQYF. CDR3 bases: TGTGCCAGCAGCTCGCTAGCGGGCGCCTACAATGAGCAGTACTTC.

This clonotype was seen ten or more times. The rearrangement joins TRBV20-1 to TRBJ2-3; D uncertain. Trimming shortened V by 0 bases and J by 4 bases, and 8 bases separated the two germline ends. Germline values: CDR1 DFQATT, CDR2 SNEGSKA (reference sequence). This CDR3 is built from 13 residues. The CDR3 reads CSARDMVADTQYF. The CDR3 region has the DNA TGCAGTGCTAGAGATATGGTCGCAGATACGCAGTATTTT.

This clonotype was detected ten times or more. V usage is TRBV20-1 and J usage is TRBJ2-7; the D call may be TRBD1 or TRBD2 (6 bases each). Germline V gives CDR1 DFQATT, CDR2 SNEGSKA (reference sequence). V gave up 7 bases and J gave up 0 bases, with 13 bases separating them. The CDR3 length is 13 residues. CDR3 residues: CSVAGHTSYEQYF. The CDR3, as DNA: TGCAGTGTGGCGGGACATACCTCCTACGAGCAGTACTTC.

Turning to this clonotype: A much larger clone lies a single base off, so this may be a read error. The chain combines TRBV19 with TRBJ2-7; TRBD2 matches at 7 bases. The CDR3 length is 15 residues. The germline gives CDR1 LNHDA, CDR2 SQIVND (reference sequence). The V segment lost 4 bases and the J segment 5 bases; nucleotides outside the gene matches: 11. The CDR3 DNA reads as TGTGCCAGTAGTAGCGAGCTGGGACTAATCGACGAGCAGTACTTC. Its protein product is CASSSELGLIDEQYF.

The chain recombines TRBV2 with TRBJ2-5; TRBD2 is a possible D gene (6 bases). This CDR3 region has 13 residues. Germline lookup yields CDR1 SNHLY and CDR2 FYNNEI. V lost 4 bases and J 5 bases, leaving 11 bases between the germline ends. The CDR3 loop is CASSGPGVETQYF. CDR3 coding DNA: TGTGCCAGCAGTGGACCGGGGGTTGAGACCCAGTACTTC.

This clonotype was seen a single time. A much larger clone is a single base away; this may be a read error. In DNA form, the CDR3 reads TGTGCCAGCAGCTTGCGTTTAGCGAGCACAGATACGCAGTGTTTT. Its protein is CASSLRLASTDTQCF. The chain recombines TRBV5-4 with TRBJ2-3; the D gene is possibly TRBD2 (5 bases). This CDR3 spans 15 amino acids. Germline assignment: CDR1 SGHNT and CDR2 YYREEE (reference sequence).

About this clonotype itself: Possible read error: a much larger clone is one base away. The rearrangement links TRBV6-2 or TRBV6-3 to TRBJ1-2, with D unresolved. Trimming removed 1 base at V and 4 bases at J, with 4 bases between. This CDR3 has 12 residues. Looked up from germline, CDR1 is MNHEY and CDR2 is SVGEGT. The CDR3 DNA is TGTGCCAGCAGTTACTGGAGCTATGGCTACACCTTC. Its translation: CASSYWSYGYTF.

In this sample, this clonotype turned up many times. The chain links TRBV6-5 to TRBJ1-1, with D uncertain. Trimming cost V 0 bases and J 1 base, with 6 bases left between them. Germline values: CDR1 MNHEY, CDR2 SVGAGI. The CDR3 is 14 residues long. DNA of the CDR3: TGTGCCAGCAGTTACTCGACCTGGAACACTGAAGCTTTCTTT. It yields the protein CASSYSTWNTEAFF.

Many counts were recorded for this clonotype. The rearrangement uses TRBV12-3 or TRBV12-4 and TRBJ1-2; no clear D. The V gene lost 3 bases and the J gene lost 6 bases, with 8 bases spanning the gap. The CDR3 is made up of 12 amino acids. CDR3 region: CASSFGQNGYTF. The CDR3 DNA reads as TGTGCCAGCAGTTTTGGTCAGAATGGCTACACCTTC.

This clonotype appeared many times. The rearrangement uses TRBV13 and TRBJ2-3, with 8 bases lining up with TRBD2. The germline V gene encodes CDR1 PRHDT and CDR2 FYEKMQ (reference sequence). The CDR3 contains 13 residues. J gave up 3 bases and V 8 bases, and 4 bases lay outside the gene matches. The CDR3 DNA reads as TGTGCCAGCTTAACGGGAGGGACAGATACGCAGTATTTT. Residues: CASLTGGTDTQYF.

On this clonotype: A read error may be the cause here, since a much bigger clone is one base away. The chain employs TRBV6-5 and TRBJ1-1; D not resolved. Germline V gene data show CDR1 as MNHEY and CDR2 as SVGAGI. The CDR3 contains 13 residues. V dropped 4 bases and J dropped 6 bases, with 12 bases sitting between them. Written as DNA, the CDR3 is TGTGCCAGCAGTTCCGGCTGTTGGGCTGAAGCTTTCTTT. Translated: CASSSGCWAEAFF.

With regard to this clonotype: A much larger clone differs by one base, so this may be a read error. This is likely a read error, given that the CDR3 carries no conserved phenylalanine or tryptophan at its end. In DNA, the CDR3 is TGTGCTAGTGGACATACAGGGACTCCGAGCACAGATACGCAGTATCTT. This codes for CASGHTGTPSTDTQYL. The chain links TRBV12-5 to TRBJ2-3, with D perhaps TRBD1 or TRBD2 (6 bases each). The V end was cut by 6 bases, the J end by 0 bases, with 16 bases between. The germline V gene has CDR1 LGHNT and CDR2 FRNRAP. The CDR3 has 16 residues.

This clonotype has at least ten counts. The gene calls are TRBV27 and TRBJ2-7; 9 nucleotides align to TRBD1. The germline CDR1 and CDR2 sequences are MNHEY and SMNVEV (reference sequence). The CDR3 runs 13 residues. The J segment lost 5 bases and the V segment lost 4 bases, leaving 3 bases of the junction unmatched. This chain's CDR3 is CASSWDRVHEQYF. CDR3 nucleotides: TGTGCCAGCAGTTGGGACAGGGTGCACGAGCAGTACTTC.

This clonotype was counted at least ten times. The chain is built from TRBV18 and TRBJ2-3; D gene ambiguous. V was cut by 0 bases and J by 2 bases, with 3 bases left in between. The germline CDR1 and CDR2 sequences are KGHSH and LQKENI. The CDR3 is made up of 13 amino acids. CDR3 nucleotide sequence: TGTGCCAGCTCACCACCCCCCACAGATACGCAGTATTTT. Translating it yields CASSPPPTDTQYF.

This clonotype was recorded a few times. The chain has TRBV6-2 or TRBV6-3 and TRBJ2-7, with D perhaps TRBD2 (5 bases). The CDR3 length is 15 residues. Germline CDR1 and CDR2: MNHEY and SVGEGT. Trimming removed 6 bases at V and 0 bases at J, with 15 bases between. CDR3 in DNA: TGTGCCAGCAGCCCAACCCTTAGCGACTCCTACGAGCAGTACTTC. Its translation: CASSPTLSDSYEQYF.

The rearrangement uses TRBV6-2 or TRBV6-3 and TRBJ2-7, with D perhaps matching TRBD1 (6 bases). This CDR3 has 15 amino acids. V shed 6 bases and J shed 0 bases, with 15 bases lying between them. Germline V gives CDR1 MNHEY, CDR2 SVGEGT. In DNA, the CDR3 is TGTGCCAGCAGCACCCAGTGGGACACCTCCTACGAGCAGTACTTC. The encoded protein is CASSTQWDTSYEQYF.

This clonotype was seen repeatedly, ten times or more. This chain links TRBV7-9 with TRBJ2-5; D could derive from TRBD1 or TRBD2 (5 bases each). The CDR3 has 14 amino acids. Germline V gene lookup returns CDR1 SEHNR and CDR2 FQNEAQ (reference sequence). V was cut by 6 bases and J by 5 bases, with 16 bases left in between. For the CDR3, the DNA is TGTGCCAGCAGTCTGGTGGGGGACGGGGAGACCCAGTACTTC. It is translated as CASSLVGDGETQYF.